These T cell receptor beta chains were read from a single sample in a study. One entry per CDR3 protein, called by TCRdb with MiXCR from the RT-PCR reads. Altogether 650,000 to 800,000 distinct CDR3 sequences are present, approximately 15% being singletons, with the ten largest covering roughly 3.9%. Specimen: memory CD4+ T cells from blood. The receptors derive from a female donor in good health, serving as a healthy control. CDR3s include the opening cysteine and the closing phenylalanine or tryptophan. The D gene is left open where the match is weak. Size is omitted from some rows. Given values are once, few, many or a class for expanded clones.

J gene	D gene	V gene	clone size	CDR3 protein	CDR3 DNA
TRBJ2-3	TRBD2	TRBV10-3	-	CAISDGSGGASGDTQYF	TGTGCCATCAGTGATGGATCCGGGGGGGCCTCCGGGGATACGCAGTATTTT
TRBJ1-2	TRBD1	TRBV6-2/TRBV6-3	-	CASSDGTGRSGKDTF	TGTGCCAGCAGTGACGGGACAGGGCGATCAGGGAAGGACACCTTC
TRBJ1-2	TRBD1	TRBV20-1	many	CSAPPGQGAVGYTF	TGCAGTGCCCCCCCGGGACAGGGGGCCGTTGGCTACACCTTC
TRBJ1-5	-	TRBV6-1	few	CASRATQGQPQHF	TGTGCCAGCAGGGCCACACAGGGTCAGCCCCAGCATTTT
TRBJ1-4	-	TRBV6-5	-	CASSPRTVATNEKLFF	TGTGCCAGCAGCCCTAGGACGGTTGCAACTAATGAAAAACTGTTTTTT
TRBJ2-3	TRBD2	TRBV27	few	CASSLFRTSGSADTQYF	TGTGCCAGCAGTTTATTTAGGACTAGCGGGAGTGCAGATACGCAGTATTTT
TRBJ2-5	-	TRBV7-2	many	CASSFPPGVGYF	TGTGCCAGCAGCTTCCCCCCGGGGGTGGGGTACTTC
TRBJ2-7	-	TRBV28	-	CAAEPDGDYEQYF	TGTGCCGCCGAACCGGACGGGGATTACGAGCAGTACTTC
TRBJ2-2	-	TRBV20-1	few	CSASGLGGTGELFF	TGCAGTGCTAGCGGGCTTGGGGGCACCGGGGAGCTGTTTTTT
TRBJ1-1	TRBD1	TRBV6-1	-	CASSEGTGGINTEAFF	TGTGCCAGCAGTGAGGGGACAGGAGGAATTAACACTGAAGCTTTCTTT
TRBJ2-1	TRBD2	TRBV7-9	few	CASSVAGQLSYNEQFF	TGTGCCAGCAGCGTAGCGGGGCAACTCTCCTACAATGAGCAGTTCTTC
TRBJ2-3	-	TRBV5-1	many	CASTTSQTDTQYF	TGCGCCAGCACCACGTCCCAAACAGATACGCAGTATTTT
TRBJ1-2	-	TRBV10-3	-	CAISESQEGNYGYTF	TGTGCCATCAGTGAGTCCCAGGAGGGTAACTATGGCTACACCTTC
TRBJ2-1	TRBD2	TRBV29-1	many	CSVPRTSGNYNEQFF	TGCAGCGTCCCCCGGACTAGCGGGAATTACAATGAGCAGTTCTTC
TRBJ2-1	-	TRBV7-6	-	CASSLGENNEQFF	TGTGCCAGCAGCTTAGGGGAAAACAATGAGCAGTTCTTC
TRBJ2-4	TRBD1	TRBV11-2	-	CASSWDRAQINF	TGTGCCAGCAGCTGGGACAGGGCCCAAATAAACTTC
TRBJ2-3	TRBD1	TRBV4-3	many	CASSQGQGPDTQYF	TGCGCCAGCAGCCAGGGACAGGGTCCAGATACGCAGTATTTT
TRBJ1-2	-	TRBV12-3/TRBV12-4	-	CASSAPSGNYGYTF	TGTGCCAGCAGTGCCCCGTCCGGGAACTATGGCTACACCTTC
TRBJ1-5	-	TRBV28	once	CASSLAGSVGQPQHF	TGTGCCAGCAGTTTAGCAGGGTCGGTAGGTCAGCCCCAGCATTTT
TRBJ1-2	-	TRBV18	-	CASSPESGAVGGYTF	TGTGCCAGCTCACCGGAGTCAGGGGCCGTCGGTGGCTACACCTTC
TRBJ1-1	-	TRBV30	few	CAWRSQMNTEAFF	TGTGCCTGGAGGTCCCAGATGAACACTGAAGCTTTCTTT
TRBJ2-1	-	TRBV20-1	-	CSARGAKAGISYNEQFF	TGCAGTGCTAGAGGGGCTAAAGCGGGTATTTCCTACAATGAGCAGTTCTTC
TRBJ2-7	-	TRBV7-2	-	CASSWAGSAYEQYF	TGTGCCAGCAGCTGGGCGGGGAGTGCCTACGAGCAGTACTTC
TRBJ2-7	-	TRBV10-3	few	CAISVQAAYEQYF	TGTGCCATCAGCGTACAGGCGGCCTACGAGCAGTACTTC
TRBJ1-5	TRBD1	TRBV20-1	-	CSARRDSSNQPQHF	TGCAGTGCTAGAAGGGACAGTAGCAATCAGCCCCAGCATTTT
TRBJ2-2	-	TRBV7-2	-	CASSNNRVSGELFF	TGTGCCAGCAGCAATAACAGGGTGTCCGGGGAGCTGTTTTTT
TRBJ2-3	TRBD1	TRBV6-6	many	CASRPQGLPTDTQYF	TGTGCCAGCAGACCACAGGGGCTACCCACAGATACGCAGTATTTT
TRBJ2-1	-	TRBV30	many	CAWSGQTEQFF	TGTGCCTGGAGTGGGCAGACTGAGCAGTTCTTC
TRBJ2-1	TRBD1	TRBV7-2	many	CASSPQTGYEQFF	TGTGCCAGCAGCCCCCAGACAGGGTACGAGCAGTTCTTC
TRBJ2-1	TRBD2	TRBV18	-	CASSPRSGSLDEQFF	TGTGCCAGCTCACCACGGAGCGGGAGTCTCGATGAGCAGTTCTTC
TRBJ2-3	-	TRBV28	-	CASSLWSDTQYF	TGTGCCAGCAGTTTATGGTCCGATACGCAGTATTTT
TRBJ1-5	-	TRBV20-1	many	CSAAGHSNQPQHF	TGCAGTGCAGCCGGCCATAGCAATCAGCCCCAGCATTTT
TRBJ1-5	-	TRBV20-1	few	CSARDRTESIQPQHF	TGCAGTGCTAGAGATAGAACGGAATCGATTCAGCCCCAGCATTTT
TRBJ1-6	-	TRBV28	-	CASSVQNSPLHF	TGTGCCAGCAGTGTCCAAAATTCACCCCTCCACTTT
TRBJ2-7	TRBD2	TRBV20-1	-	CSAELSSGRSNEQYF	TGCAGTGCCGAATTGTCTAGCGGGAGATCCAACGAGCAGTACTTC
TRBJ2-5	TRBD2	TRBV15	few	CATSSGLAVSLGETQYF	TGTGCCACCAGCAGTGGACTAGCGGTGAGCCTAGGAGAGACCCAGTACTTC
TRBJ2-2	TRBD2	TRBV20-1	-	CSASGGRASTGELFF	TGCAGTGCTAGCGGCGGGAGGGCCTCCACCGGGGAGCTGTTTTTT
TRBJ2-1	-	TRBV7-2	few	CASSLDRRVDGVQFF	TGTGCCAGCAGCTTAGATCGCCGGGTAGACGGTGTGCAGTTCTTC
TRBJ1-5	-	TRBV12-3/TRBV12-4	few	CASKEGGFQPQHF	TGTGCCAGCAAAGAGGGGGGCTTTCAGCCCCAGCATTTT
TRBJ1-1	-	TRBV20-1	-	CSAGLNTEAFF	TGCAGTGCTGGGCTGAACACTGAAGCTTTCTTT
TRBJ2-7	TRBD2	TRBV7-2	few	CASSPQGSGREQYF	TGTGCCAGCAGCCCCCAGGGGAGCGGGAGGGAGCAGTACTTC
TRBJ1-3	-	TRBV28	-	CASTTGGWSGNTIYF	TGTGCCAGCACCACCGGGGGGTGGTCTGGAAACACCATATATTTT
TRBJ1-2	-	TRBV12-3/TRBV12-4	-	CASSFGPVGGPSRIRGYTF	TGTGCCAGCAGTTTCGGCCCAGTTGGGGGACCTAGTAGAATACGTGGCTACACCTTC
TRBJ2-7	-	TRBV19	-	CASSSAGKPSGYEQYF	TGTGCCAGTAGTTCCGCCGGGAAACCTTCGGGCTACGAGCAGTACTTC
TRBJ1-1	-	TRBV24-1	-	CATSENRNTEAFF	TGTGCCACCAGTGAAAACAGGAACACTGAAGCTTTCTTT
TRBJ2-4	-	TRBV12-3/TRBV12-4	many	CASSLGRDTQIQYF	TGTGCCAGCAGTTTGGGCCGGGACACCCAAATTCAGTACTTC
TRBJ1-1	-	TRBV27	few	CASSLLPRGNTEAFF	TGTGCCAGCAGTTTGCTCCCAAGGGGGAACACTGAAGCTTTCTTT
TRBJ2-7	-	TRBV12-3/TRBV12-4	few	CASSHSTRGGYEQYF	TGTGCCAGCAGCCACTCTACCCGAGGCGGCTACGAGCAGTACTTC
TRBJ1-2	-	TRBV27	-	CASSFAQGNHGYTF	TGTGCCAGCAGTTTCGCTCAGGGAAACCATGGCTACACCTTC
TRBJ2-5	-	TRBV18	-	CASSPPASVRGETQYF	TGTGCCAGCTCACCACCAGCTAGCGTGAGAGGGGAGACCCAGTACTTC
TRBJ2-5	-	TRBV29-1	few	CSVAGAAGETQYF	TGCAGCGTTGCGGGGGCTGCAGGAGAGACCCAGTACTTC
TRBJ2-1	-	TRBV20-1	-	CSASHVNEQFF	TGCAGTGCTAGCCATGTCAATGAGCAGTTCTTC
TRBJ2-2	-	TRBV15	-	CATSRGAAANTGELFF	TGTGCCACCAGCAGAGGGGCAGCCGCGAACACCGGGGAGCTGTTTTTT
TRBJ2-1	TRBD1	TRBV12-3/TRBV12-4	few	CASSPDRALSQFF	TGTGCCAGCAGCCCTGACAGGGCTCTCTCCCAGTTCTTC